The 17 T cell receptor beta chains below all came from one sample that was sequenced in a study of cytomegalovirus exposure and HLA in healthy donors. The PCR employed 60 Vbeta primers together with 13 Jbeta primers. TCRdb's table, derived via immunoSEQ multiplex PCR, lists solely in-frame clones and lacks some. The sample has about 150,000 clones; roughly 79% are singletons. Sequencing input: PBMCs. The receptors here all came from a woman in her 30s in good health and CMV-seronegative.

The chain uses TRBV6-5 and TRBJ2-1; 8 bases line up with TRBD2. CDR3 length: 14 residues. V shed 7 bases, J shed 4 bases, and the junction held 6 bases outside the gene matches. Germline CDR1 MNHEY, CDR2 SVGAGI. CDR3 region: CASNPGTRYNEQFF. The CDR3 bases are TGTGCCAGCAACCCCGGGACTAGATACAATGAGCAGTTCTTC.

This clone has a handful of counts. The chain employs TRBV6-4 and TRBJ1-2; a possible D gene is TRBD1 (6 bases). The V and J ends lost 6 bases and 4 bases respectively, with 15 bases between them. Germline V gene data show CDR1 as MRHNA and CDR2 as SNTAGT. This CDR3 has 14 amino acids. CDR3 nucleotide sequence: TGTGCCAGCAGCACCAGGGGCTTTTGCTATGGCTACACCTTC. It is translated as CASSTRGFCYGYTF.

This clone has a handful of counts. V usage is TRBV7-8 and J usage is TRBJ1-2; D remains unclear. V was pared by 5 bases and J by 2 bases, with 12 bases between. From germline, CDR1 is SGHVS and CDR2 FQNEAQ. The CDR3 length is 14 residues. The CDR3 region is CASSPNTVNYGYTF. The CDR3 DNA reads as TGTGCCAGCAGCCCGAATACGGTAAACTATGGCTACACCTTC.

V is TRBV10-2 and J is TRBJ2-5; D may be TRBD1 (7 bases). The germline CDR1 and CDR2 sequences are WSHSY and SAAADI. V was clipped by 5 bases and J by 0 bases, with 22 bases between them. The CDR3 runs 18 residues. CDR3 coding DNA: TGCGCCAGCAGTCCTCTTATGCGGGACAGCGGCTACCAAGAGACCCAGTACTTC. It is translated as CASSPLMRDSGYQETQYF.

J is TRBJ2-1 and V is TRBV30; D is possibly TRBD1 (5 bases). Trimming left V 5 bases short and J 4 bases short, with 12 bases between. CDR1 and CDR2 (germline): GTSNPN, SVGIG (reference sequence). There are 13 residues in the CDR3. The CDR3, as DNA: TGTGCCTGGGGGCAGGGTATTTACAATGAGCAGTTCTTC. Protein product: CAWGQGIYNEQFF.

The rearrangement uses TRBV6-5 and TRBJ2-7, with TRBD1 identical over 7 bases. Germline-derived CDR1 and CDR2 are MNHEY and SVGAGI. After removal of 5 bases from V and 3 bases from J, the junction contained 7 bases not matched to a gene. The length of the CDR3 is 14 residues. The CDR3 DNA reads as TGTGCCAGCAGTGAACAGGGGTCAATCTACGAGCAGTACTTC. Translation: CASSEQGSIYEQYF.

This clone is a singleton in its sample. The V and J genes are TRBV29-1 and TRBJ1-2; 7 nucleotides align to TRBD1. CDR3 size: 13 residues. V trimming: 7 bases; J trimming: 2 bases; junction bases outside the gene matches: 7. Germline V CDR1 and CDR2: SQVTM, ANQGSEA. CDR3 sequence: CSAGTAGNYGYTF. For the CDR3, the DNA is TGCAGCGCCGGGACAGCTGGCAACTATGGCTACACCTTC.

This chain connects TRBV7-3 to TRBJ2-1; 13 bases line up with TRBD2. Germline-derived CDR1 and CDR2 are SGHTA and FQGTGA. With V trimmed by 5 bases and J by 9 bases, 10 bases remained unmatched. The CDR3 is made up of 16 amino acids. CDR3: CASSLLAGGLGGEQFF. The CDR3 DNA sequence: TGTGCCAGCAGCCTACTAGCGGGGGGGCTGGGTGGTGAGCAGTTCTTC.

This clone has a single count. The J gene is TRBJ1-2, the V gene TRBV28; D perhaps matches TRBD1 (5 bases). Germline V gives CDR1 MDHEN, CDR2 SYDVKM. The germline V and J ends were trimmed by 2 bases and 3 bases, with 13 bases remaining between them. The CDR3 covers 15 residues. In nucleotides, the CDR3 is TGTGCCAGCAGTTTACGAGGAGGGGCCCACTATGGCTACACCTTC. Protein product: CASSLRGGAHYGYTF.

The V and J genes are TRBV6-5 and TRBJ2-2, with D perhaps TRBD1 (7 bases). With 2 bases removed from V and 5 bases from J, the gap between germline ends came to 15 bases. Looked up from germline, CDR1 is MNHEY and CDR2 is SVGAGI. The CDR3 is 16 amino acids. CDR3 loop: CASSYVAGGGTGELFF. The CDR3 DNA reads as TGTGCCAGCAGTTACGTGGCAGGGGGAGGTACCGGGGAGCTGTTTTTT.

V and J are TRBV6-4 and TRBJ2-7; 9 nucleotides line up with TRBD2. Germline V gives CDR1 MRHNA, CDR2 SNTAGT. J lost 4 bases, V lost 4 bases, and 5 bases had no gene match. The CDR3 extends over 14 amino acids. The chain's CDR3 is CASSAASGEYEQYF. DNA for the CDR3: TGTGCCAGCAGTGCGGCTAGCGGGGAATACGAGCAGTACTTC.

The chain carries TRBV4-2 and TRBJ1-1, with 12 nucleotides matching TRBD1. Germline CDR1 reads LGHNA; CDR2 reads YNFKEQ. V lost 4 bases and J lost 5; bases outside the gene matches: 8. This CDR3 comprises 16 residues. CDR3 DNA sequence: TGTGCCAGCAGCCCGGGACAGGGGGCAGGAGGTACTGAAGCTTTCTTT. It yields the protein CASSPGQGAGGTEAFF.

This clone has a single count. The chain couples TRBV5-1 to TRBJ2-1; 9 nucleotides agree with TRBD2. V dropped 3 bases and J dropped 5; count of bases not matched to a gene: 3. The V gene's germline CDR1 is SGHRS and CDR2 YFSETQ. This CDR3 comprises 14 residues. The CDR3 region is CASSSSGTDNEQFF. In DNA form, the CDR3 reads TGCGCCAGCAGCTCTAGCGGGACGGACAATGAGCAGTTCTTC.

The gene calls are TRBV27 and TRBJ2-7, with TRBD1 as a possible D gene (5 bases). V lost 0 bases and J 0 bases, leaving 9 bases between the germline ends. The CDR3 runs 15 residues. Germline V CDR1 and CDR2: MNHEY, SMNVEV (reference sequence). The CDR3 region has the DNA TGTGCCAGCAGTTTATCAGGGGTGAGCTCCTACGAGCAGTACTTC. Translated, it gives CASSLSGVSSYEQYF.

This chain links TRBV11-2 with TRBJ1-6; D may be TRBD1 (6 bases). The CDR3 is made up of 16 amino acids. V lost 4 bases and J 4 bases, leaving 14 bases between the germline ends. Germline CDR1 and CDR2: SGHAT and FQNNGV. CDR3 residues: CASSSKGTTYNSPLHF. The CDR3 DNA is TGTGCCAGCAGCTCTAAAGGGACAACTTATAATTCACCCCTCCACTTT. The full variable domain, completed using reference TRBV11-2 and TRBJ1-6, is EAGVAQSPRYKIIEKRQSVAFWCNPISGHATLYWYQQILGQGPKLLIQFQNNGVVDDSQLPKDRFSAERLKGVDSTLKIQPAKLEDSAVYLCASSSKGTTYNSPLHFGNGTRLTVT.

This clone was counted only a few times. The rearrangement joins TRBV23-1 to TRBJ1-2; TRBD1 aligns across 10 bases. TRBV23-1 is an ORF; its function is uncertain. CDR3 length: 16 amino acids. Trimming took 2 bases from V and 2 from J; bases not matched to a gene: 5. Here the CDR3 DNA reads TGCGCCAGCAGTCAACCATTGGACAGGGGGAACTATGGCTACACCTTC. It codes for CASSQPLDRGNYGYTF.

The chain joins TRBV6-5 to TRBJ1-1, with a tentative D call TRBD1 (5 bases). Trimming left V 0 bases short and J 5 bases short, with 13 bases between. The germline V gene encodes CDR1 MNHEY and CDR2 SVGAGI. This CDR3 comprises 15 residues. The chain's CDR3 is CASSYSPGGGTEAFF. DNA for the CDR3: TGTGCCAGCAGTTACTCACCCGGCGGGGGGACTGAAGCTTTCTTT.